A selection of T cell receptor beta chains follows, all from one sample in a study of cytomegalovirus exposure and HLA in healthy donors. Here immunoSEQ multiplex PCR was the method, and the copy in TCRdb shows in-frame clones only, minus some. Of 150,000 or so clones in the sample, approximately 72% are singletons; the top ten hold around 2.6%. Sequencing input: PBMCs. These receptors all stem from a female donor in good health and CMV-seronegative. Both conserved end residues are part of each CDR3. A D gene is named only where the DNA matches it firmly. Not all rows give a size; the values are once, few, many and, for expanded clones, a class.

j_gene | d_gene | abundance | v_gene | CDR3nt | CDR3aa
TRBJ1-3 | . | . | TRBV28 | TGTGCCAGCACCCCGGGAGGCCGCTCTGGAAACACCATATATTTT | CASTPGGRSGNTIYF
TRBJ1-3 | TRBD1 | once | TRBV18 | TGTGCCAGCTCACCGATTGGACAGGGCACTGGAAACACCATATATTTT | CASSPIGQGTGNTIYF
TRBJ2-3 | . | few | TRBV6-6 | TGTGCCAGCACGGCGGGCCGAGACGTCGGTACGCAGTATTTT | CASTAGRDVGTQYF
TRBJ2-3 | TRBD2 | . | TRBV11-2 | TGTGCCAGCAGCATACTAGCGGGAGGAAGAGATACGCAGTATTTT | CASSILAGGRDTQYF
TRBJ1-2 | . | . | TRBV4-3 | TGCGCCAGCAGCCCAGCTTCCCCCCCGGGAGTGAGAAACTATGGCTACACCTTC | CASSPASPPGVRNYGYTF
TRBJ2-7 | TRBD1 | . | TRBV28 | TGTGCCAGCAGTTACTTTGACAGGGGGCGCATCTACGAGCAGTACTTC | CASSYFDRGRIYEQYF
TRBJ2-7 | . | . | TRBV27 | TGTGCCAGCAGTCTAAGGGACATCCCAGGCGAGCAGTACTTC | CASSLRDIPGEQYF
TRBJ1-2 | TRBD1 | few | TRBV7-2 | TGTGCCAGCAGCACAGGGGCGCCAGGCTACACCTTC | CASSTGAPGYTF
TRBJ2-1 | . | . | TRBV11-3 | TGTGCCAGCAGCTTGCAGGGGCTGGGAAATGAGCAGTTCTTC | CASSLQGLGNEQFF
TRBJ1-4 | . | . | TRBV29-1 | TGCAGCGTGGGAGTTGGAACTAATGAAAAACTGTTTTTT | CSVGVGTNEKLFF
TRBJ1-5 | . | . | TRBV25-1 | TGTGCCAGCAGTAGTGCGTATAGCAATCAGCCCCAGCATTTT | CASSSAYSNQPQHF
TRBJ1-1 | . | . | TRBV7-3 | TGTGCCAGCAGCTTATATGAGAGTACTGAAGCTTTCTTT | CASSLYESTEAFF
TRBJ1-1 | . | . | TRBV13 | TGTGCCAGCAGCCCGTATGACAGATTGAACACTGAAGCTTTCTTT | CASSPYDRLNTEAFF
TRBJ1-5 | . | . | TRBV7-8 | TGTGCCGCAGGTAGTGGCCAGCCCCAGCATTTT | CAAGSGQPQHF